Detailed here is one T cell receptor beta chain. These data are taken from a study of cytotoxic CD8 clonotypes in ibrutinib-treated CLL. Germline values: CDR1 SQVTM, CDR2 ANQGSEA. With 7 bases removed from V and 9 bases from J, the gap between germline ends came to 18 bases. This CDR3 has 12 amino acids. Profiled with immunoSEQ multiplex PCR; TCRdb holds only in-frame clones, not every one. The sample has 150,000 or so clones; about 78% are singletons. This specimen was PBMCs, taken after 24 months of ibrutinib treatment. The chain couples TRBV29-1 to TRBJ1-1; D remains ambiguous. This receptor was taken from a human donor with chronic lymphocytic leukemia. The CDR3 protein is CSASPPGLQAFF. DNA for the CDR3: TGCAGCGCCTCCCCGCCGGGTTTGCAAGCTTTCTTT.